The source of this T cell receptor beta chain is a study of T cells after yellow fever vaccination. Study-wide background: With SMART-Seq v4 Ultra Low Input, the fractions containing low cell numbers were prepared.

MiXCR was run by TCRdb on the 5' RACE reads, yielding one entry per CDR3 protein. The data contain more than 450,000 distinct CDR3 sequences, 21% of them singletons. This clonotype was detected a few times. The antigen remains unidentified. Study observations and caveats: Peaking on day 5 versus 15, the secondary response was faster but weaker. Most clones from primary vaccination resurfaced after the booster (about 96% CD4, about 91% CD8).

The CDR3 length is 15 residues. V was trimmed by 5 bases and J by 4 bases, leaving 17 bases between them. Germline CDR1 SGHAT, CDR2 FQNNGV. The sequences come from PBMCs, collected approximately 22 days after the first yellow fever vaccination. The chain is built from TRBV11-2 and TRBJ1-2, with a possible D match to TRBD1 (5 bases). This clonotype was sampled from a man aged 18 to 29 who received the YFV17D yellow fever vaccine. CDR3 nucleotides: TGTGCCAGCAGCCCATCGGGGGTCTGGGGCTATGGCTACACCTTC. Its translation is CASSPSGVWGYGYTF.